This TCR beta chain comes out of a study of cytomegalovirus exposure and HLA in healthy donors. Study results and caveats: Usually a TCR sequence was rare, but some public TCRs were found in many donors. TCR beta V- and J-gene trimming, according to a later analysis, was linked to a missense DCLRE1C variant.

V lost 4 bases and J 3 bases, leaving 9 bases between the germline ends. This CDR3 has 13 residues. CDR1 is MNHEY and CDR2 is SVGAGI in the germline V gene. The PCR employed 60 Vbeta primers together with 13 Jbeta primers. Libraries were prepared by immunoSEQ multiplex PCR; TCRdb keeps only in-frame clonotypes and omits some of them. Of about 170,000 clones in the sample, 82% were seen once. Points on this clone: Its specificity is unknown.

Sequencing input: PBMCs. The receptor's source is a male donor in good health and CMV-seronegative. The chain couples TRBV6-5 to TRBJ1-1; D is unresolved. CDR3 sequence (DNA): TGTGCCAGCAGTTCCCCAGTGGACACTGAAGCTTTCTTT. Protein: CASSSPVDTEAFF.